This TCR beta chain was identified in a study of T cells in Graves' hyperthyroidism and ophthalmopathy. Trimming took 4 bases from V and 0 from J; bases not matched to a gene: 3. The germline V gene encodes CDR1 MDHEN and CDR2 SYDVKM. This CDR3 region has 14 residues. Overall study findings and caveats: The model's output predicted ophthalmopathy at a median of roughly 6.9 months prior to onset. Stable hyperthyroidism was separated from ophthalmopathy by a model based on 13 V-J features.

Amplification of TCR beta CDR3 regions used RNA as the template. TCR CDR3 underwent first-round RT-PCR with the HTBI primer set. TCRdb analysed the multiplex PCR reads with MiXCR anew, one entry per CDR3 protein. The sample records 500,000 to 550,000 distinct CDR3 sequences, less than 20% being singletons. The diagnoses drew upon clinical symptoms, serum thyroxine and TRAb, thyroid ultrasound and orbital computed tomography. At least ten counts were recorded for this clonotype. Its matching antigen is unknown. Sample: blood. The receptor's source is a man in his forties or fifties with Graves' ophthalmopathy. This rearrangement joins TRBV28 to TRBJ2-7, with TRBD1 identical over 7 bases. CDR3 residues: CASSSGQSSYEQYF. For the CDR3, the DNA is TGTGCCAGCAGTTCGGGACAGAGCTCCTACGAGCAGTACTTC.